The present entry profiles one TCR beta chain with its context. The antigen is not known. CD45RO-negative, CCR7-positively selected cells formed the naive CD8 fraction, excluding terminally differentiated effector memory CD45RA+ cells. Caucasian adults residing in Nashville, Tennessee made up all the donors. This specimen belongs to a study of shared clonotypes between healthy human individuals. Study-level results: Estimated clonotype richness was generally higher in naive than memory subsets.

Assay runs were performed at deep level. Authors' analysis steps: ImmunoSEQ supplied junction-only sequences lacking quality scores, so filtering was different. Repertoires were generated with immunoSEQ multiplex PCR, while TCRdb's copy carries only in-frame clones and drops some. V, J and clone size are taken as reported in that table, and D and trimming were inferred from the DNA itself. The sample holds about 820,000 clones, over 90% seen once. Sequencing was done on a sample of naive CD8+ T cells sorted from blood. This receptor was obtained from a man aged 30-40 years in good health.

CDR3 amino acids: CASSLGSLYEQYF. CDR3 nucleotides: TGCGCCAGCAGCTTGGGTTCTCTCTACGAGCAGTACTTC. The V and J genes are TRBV5-1 and TRBJ2-7; no clear D. Trimming stripped 0 bases from V and 3 bases from J, with 7 bases between. Germline CDR1 and CDR2: SGHRS and YFSETQ. This CDR3 region has 13 residues.